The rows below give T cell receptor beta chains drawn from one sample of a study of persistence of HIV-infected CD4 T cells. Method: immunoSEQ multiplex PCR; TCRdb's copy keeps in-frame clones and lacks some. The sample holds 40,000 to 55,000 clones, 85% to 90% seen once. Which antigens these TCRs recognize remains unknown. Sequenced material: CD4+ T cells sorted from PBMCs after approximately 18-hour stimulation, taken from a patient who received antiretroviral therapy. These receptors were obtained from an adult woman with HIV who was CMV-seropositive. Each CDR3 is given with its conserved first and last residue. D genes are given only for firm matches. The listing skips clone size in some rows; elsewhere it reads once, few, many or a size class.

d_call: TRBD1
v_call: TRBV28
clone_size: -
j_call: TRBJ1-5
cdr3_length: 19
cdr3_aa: CASSLGNRGFGHSNQPQHF
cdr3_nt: TGTGCCAGCAGTTTAGGGAACAGGGGGTTTGGGCATAGCAATCAGCCCCAGCATTTT

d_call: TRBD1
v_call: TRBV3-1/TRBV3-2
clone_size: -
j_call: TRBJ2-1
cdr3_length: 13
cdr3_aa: CASSQGLGQGPFF
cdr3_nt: TGTGCCAGCAGCCAAGGGTTGGGACAGGGACCGTTCTTC

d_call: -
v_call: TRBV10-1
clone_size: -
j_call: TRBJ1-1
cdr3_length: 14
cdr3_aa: CASSEGLLNTEAFF
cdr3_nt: TGCGCCAGCAGTGAGGGACTGTTGAACACTGAAGCTTTCTTT

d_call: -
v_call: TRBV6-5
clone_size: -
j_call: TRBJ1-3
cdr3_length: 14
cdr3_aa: CASREGALGNTIYF
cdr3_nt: TGTGCCAGCAGAGAGGGTGCTCTGGGAAACACCATATATTTT

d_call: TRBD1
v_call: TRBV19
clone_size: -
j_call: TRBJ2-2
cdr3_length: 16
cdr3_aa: CASSIAPAQGAGELFF
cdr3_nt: TGTGCCAGTAGTATAGCCCCAGCACAGGGGGCGGGGGAGCTGTTTTTT

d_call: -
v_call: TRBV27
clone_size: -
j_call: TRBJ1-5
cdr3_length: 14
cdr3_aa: CASSSRGAHQPQHF
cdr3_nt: TGTGCCAGCAGTTCGAGAGGAGCCCATCAGCCCCAGCATTTT

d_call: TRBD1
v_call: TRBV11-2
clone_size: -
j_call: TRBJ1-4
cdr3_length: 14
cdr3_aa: CASSLGQGDEKLFF
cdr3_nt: TGTGCCAGCAGTTTGGGACAGGGTGACGAAAAACTGTTTTTT

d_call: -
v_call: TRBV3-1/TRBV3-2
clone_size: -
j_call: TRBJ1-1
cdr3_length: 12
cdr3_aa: CASSQGVTEAFF
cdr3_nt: TGTGCCAGCAGCCAAGGGGTCACTGAAGCTTTCTTT

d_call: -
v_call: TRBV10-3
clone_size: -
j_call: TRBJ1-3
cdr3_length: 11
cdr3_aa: CATYGGNTIYF
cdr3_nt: TGTGCCACCTACGGGGGAAACACCATATATTTT

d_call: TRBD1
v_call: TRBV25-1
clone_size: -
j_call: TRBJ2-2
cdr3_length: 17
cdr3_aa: CASSASTGSPTVGELFF
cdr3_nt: TGTGCCAGCAGTGCTTCGACAGGGTCCCCGACCGTCGGGGAGCTGTTTTTT

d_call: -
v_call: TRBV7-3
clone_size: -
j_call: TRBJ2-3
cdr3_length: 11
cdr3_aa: CASSLADTQYF
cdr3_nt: TGTGCCAGCAGCTTGGCAGATACGCAGTATTTT

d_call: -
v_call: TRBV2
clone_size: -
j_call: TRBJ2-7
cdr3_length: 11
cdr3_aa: CASSFGYEQYF
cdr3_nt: TGTGCCAGCAGTTTTGGCTACGAGCAGTACTTC

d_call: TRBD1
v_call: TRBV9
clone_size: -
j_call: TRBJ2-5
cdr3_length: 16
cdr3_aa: CASSAPGTGTGETQYF
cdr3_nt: TGTGCCAGCAGCGCCCCGGGGACAGGGACGGGAGAGACCCAGTACTTC

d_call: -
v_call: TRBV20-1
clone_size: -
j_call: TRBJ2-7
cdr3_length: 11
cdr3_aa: CSASEFSEQYF
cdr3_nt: TGCAGTGCTAGCGAGTTCTCCGAGCAGTACTTC

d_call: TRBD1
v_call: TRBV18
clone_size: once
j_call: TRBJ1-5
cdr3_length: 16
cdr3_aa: CASSPNRGYGNQPQHF
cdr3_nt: TGTGCCAGCTCACCGAACAGGGGATACGGCAATCAGCCCCAGCATTTT

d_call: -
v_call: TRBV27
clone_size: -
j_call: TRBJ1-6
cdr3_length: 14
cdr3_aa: CASSLVGTNSPLHF
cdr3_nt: TGTGCCAGCAGTTTAGTTGGCACTAATTCACCCCTCCACTTT

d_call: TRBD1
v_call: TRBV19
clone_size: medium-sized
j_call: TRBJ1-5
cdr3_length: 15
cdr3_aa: CASLRTGRSNQPQHF
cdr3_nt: TGTGCCAGTCTACGGACAGGCCGTAGCAATCAGCCCCAGCATTTT

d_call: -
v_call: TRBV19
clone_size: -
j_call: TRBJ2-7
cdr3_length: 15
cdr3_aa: CASSPKDDRSYEQYF
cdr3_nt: TGTGCCAGTAGCCCGAAAGACGACAGGTCCTACGAGCAGTACTTC

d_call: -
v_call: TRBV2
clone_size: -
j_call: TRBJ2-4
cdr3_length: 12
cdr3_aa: CASSDWVDIQYF
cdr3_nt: TGTGCCAGCAGTGATTGGGTGGACATTCAGTACTTC

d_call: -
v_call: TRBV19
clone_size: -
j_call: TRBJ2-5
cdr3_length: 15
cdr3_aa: CASSMWGSGQETQYF
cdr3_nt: TGTGCCAGTAGTATGTGGGGTAGCGGCCAAGAGACCCAGTACTTC

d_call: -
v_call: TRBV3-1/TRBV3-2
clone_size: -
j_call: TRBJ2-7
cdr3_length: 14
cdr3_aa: CASTPGPRSYEQYF
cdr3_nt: TGTGCCAGCACCCCCGGGCCCCGCTCCTACGAGCAGTACTTC

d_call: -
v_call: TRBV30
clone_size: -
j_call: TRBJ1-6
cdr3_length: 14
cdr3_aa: CAWTRTSGNSPLHF
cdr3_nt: TGTGCCTGGACTAGGACCAGTGGTAATTCACCCCTCCACTTT

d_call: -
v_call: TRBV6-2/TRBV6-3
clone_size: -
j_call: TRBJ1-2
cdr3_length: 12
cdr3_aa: CASGPGGYGYTF
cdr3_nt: TGTGCCAGCGGCCCCGGGGGCTATGGCTACACCTTC

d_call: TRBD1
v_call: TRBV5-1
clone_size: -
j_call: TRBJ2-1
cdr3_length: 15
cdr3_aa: CASRQVQGISDEQFF
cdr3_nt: TGCGCCAGCAGACAGGTACAGGGGATAAGCGATGAGCAGTTCTTC

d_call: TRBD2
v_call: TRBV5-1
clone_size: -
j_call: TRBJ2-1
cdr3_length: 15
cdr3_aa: CASSLASGLYNEQFF
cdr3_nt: TGCGCCAGCAGCTTGGCTAGCGGCCTATACAATGAGCAGTTCTTC

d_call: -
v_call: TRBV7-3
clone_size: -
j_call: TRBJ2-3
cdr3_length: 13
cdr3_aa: CASSYPRADTQYF
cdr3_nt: TGTGCCAGCAGCTACCCTAGGGCAGATACGCAGTATTTT

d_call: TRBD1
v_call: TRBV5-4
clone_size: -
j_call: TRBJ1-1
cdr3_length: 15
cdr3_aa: CASSFDRGGLAEAFF
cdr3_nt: TGTGCCAGCAGCTTCGACAGGGGTGGGTTGGCTGAAGCTTTCTTT

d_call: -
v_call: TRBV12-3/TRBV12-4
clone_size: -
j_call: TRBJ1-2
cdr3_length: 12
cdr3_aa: CASLLGGGGYTF
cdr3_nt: TGTGCCAGCCTCCTGGGGGGAGGTGGCTACACCTTC

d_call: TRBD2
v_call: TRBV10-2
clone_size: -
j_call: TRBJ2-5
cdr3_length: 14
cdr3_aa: CASSDRTSGETQYF
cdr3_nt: TGCGCCAGCAGTGATAGGACTAGCGGCGAGACCCAGTACTTC

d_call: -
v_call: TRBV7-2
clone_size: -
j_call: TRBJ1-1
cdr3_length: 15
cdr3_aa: CASSLVLGGGTEAFF
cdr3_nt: TGTGCCAGCAGCTTAGTCTTGGGGGGAGGAACTGAAGCTTTCTTT

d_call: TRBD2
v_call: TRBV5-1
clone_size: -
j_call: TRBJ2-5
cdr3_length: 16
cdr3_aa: CASSSGPLAGGETQYF
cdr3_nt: TGCGCCAGCAGCTCCGGCCCCCTAGCGGGAGGGGAGACCCAGTACTTC

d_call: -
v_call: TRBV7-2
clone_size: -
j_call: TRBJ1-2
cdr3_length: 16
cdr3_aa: CASLRKTTGFTYGYTF
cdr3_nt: TGTGCCAGCTTGCGTAAAACAACAGGGTTCACCTATGGCTACACCTTC

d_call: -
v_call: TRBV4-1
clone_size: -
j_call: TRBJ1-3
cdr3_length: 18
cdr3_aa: CASSQESSTYGSGNTIYF
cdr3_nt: TGCGCCAGCAGCCAAGAATCCTCTACCTACGGCTCTGGAAACACCATATATTTT

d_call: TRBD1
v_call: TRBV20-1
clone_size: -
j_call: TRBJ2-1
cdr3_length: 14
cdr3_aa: CSARGQGARIEQFF
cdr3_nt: TGCAGTGCTCGTGGACAGGGGGCTAGAATTGAGCAGTTCTTC

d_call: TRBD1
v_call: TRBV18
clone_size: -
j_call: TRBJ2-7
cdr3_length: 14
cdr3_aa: CASSLWDRGYEQYF
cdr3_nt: TGTGCCAGCTCACTCTGGGACAGGGGCTACGAGCAGTACTTC

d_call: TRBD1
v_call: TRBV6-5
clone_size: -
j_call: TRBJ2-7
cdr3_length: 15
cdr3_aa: CASRLPGQGTYEQYF
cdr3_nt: TGTGCCAGCAGGCTGCCGGGACAGGGGACCTACGAGCAGTACTTC

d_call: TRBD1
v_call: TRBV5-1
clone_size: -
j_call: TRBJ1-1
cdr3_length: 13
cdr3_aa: CASSFDQGAGAFF
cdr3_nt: TGCGCCAGCAGCTTTGACCAGGGGGCGGGAGCTTTCTTT

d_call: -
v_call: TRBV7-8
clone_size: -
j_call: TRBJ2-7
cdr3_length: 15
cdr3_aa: CASSFYAQSSYEQYF
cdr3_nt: TGTGCCAGCAGCTTTTATGCACAGAGCTCCTACGAGCAGTACTTC

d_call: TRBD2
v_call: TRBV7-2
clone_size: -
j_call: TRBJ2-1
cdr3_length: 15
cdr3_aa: CASSSRGGGGNEQFF
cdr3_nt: TGTGCCAGCAGCTCAAGGGGCGGGGGTGGCAATGAGCAGTTCTTC

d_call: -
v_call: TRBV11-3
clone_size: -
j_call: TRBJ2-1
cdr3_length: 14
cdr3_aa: CASSLGGQQNEQFF
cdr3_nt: TGTGCCAGCAGCTTAGGCGGACAGCAGAATGAGCAGTTCTTC

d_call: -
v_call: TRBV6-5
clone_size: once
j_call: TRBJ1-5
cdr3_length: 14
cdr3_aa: CASLGWSINQPQHF
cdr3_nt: TGTGCCAGCCTGGGTTGGAGCATCAATCAGCCCCAGCATTTT

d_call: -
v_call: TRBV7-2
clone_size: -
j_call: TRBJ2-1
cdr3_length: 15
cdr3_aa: CASSLVREPYNEQFF
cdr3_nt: TGTGCCAGCAGCTTAGTCAGGGAACCTTACAATGAGCAGTTCTTC

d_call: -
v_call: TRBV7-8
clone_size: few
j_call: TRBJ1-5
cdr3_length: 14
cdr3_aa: CASTLRSAGQPQHF
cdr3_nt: TGTGCCAGCACCCTTCGGTCGGCGGGTCAGCCCCAGCATTTT